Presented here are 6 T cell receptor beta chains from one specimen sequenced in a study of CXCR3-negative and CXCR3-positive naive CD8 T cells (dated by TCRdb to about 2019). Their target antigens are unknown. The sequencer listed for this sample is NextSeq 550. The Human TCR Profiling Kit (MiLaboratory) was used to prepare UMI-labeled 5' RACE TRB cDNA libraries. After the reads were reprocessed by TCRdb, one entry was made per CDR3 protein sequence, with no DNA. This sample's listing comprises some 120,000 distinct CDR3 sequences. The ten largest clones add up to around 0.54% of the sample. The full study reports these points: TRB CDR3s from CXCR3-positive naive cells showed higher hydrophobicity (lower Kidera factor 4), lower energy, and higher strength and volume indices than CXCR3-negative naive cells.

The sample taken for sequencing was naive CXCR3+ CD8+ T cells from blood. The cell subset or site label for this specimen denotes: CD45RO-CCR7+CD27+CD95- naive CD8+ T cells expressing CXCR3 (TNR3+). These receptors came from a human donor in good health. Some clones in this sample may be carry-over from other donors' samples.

The CDR3 sequence is CASSQDGTGSSYEQYF. This chain joins TRBV4-3 and TRBJ2-7; TCRdb's D call, TRBD1, is unchecked because there is no DNA. The CDR3 runs to 16 residues. Germline V CDR1 and CDR2: LGHNA, YSLEER.

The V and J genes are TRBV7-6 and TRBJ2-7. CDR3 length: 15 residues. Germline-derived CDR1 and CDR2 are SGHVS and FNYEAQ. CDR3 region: CASSLAGGNTYEQYF.

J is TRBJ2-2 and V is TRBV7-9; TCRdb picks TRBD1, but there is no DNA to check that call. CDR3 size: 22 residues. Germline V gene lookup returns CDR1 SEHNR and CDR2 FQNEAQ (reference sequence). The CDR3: CASSLDGVGPNRDDHNTGELFF.

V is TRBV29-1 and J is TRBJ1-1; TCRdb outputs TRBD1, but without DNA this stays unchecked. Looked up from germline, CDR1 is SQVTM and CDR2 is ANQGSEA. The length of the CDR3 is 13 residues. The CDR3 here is CSVEGQGGTEAFF.

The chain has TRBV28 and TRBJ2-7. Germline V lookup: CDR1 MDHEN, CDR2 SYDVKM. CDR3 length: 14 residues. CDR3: CASSPESLGYEQYF.

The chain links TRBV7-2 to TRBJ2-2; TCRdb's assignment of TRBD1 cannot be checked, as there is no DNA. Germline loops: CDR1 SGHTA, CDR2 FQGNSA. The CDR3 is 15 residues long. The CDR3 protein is CASTRRGPPTGELFF.